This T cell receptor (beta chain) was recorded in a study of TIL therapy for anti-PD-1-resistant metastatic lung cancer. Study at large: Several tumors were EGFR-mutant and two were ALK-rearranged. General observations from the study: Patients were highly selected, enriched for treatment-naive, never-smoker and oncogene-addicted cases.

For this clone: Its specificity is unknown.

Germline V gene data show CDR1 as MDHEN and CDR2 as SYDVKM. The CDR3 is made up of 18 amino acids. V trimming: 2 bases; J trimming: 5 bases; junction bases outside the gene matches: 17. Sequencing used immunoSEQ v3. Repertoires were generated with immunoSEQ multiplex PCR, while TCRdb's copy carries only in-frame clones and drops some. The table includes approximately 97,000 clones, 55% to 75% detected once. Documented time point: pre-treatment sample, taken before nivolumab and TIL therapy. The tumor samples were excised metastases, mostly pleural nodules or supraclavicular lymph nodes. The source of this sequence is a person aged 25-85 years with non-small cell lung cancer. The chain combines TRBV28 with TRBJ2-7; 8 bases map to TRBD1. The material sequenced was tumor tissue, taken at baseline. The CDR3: CASSLKKRGLTGADEQYF. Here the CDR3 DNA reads TGTGCCAGCAGTTTAAAAAAGAGAGGCTTGACAGGGGCGGACGAGCAGTACTTC.